A single sample gave rise to the 2 T cell receptor beta chains below, sequenced in a study of technical replicates of blood from four donors (dated by TCRdb to about 2017). The library was prepared using the immunoSEQ multiplex PCR assay. The table was pulled from immuneACCESS by TCRdb, which kept in-frame rearrangements only. Such tables lose some clones; where checked, under half of the loss comes from unresolved V genes, and the rest has no known cause. In all, the sample holds about 76,000 clones, and 90% to 95% of those were seen once. The ten biggest clones cover 0.25% of the sample. Material: T cells isolated from PBMCs. These receptors originate from a human donor in good health.

The CDR3 region is CASSLDRSSYEQYF. CDR3 DNA sequence: TGCGCCAGCAGCTTGGACAGGAGCTCCTACGAGCAGTACTTC. J is TRBJ2-7 and V is TRBV5-1; possible D gene TRBD1, 5 bases. In germline, CDR1 is SGHRS, CDR2 YFSETQ. V lost 0 bases and J lost 0, with 7 bases in between. This CDR3 has 14 amino acids.

CDR3 loop: CASSQSGFDSEAFF. CDR3 nucleotides: TGTGCCAGCAGCCAATCTGGTTTCGACAGCGAAGCTTTCTTT. This chain links TRBV16 with TRBJ1-1, with D tentatively TRBD1 (5 bases). The CDR3 runs 14 residues. Deletions cut 0 bases from V and 8 bases from J, with 13 bases between. Per germline, CDR1 KGHSY and CDR2 FQNENV.